This TCR beta chain is drawn from a study of tumor T cells in aggressive B-cell lymphoma (dated by TCRdb to about 2017). The library was obtained by the immunoSEQ multiplex PCR assay. Sourced from immuneACCESS, this table was stored by TCRdb with only in-frame sequences that have V and J called. A share of the clones is absent; for the studies checked, an unresolved V gene accounts for under half, and the remainder has no known explanation. The sample table shows approximately 12,000 clones, and around 91% are seen once. The ten largest clones take up about 2% of the sample. V loses 4 bases of germline sequence and J loses 3 bases, and the interval between the two ends is 10 bases. The germline V gene sets CDR1 to SGHVS and CDR2 to FQNEAQ. There are 14 amino acids in the CDR3, from cysteine to phenylalanine inclusive. Left in the record is the CDR3 DNA by itself, 42 bases read in frame from the first base.

This clone has just a few counts. Its antigen specificity is not known. Base qualities are not recorded, but no much larger clone differs from it by a single base. Sequencing input: tumor tissue. This receptor was obtained from an adult with diffuse large B cell lymphoma. In this chain, TRBV7-8 is recombined with TRBJ1-5, with the D gene not confidently named. The CDR3 protein: CASSSRHLNQPQHF. Here is the DNA: TGTGCCAGCAGCTCCCGACACCTCAATCAGCCCCAGCATTTT.